These 26 T cell receptor beta chains originate from one sample sequenced in a study of cytomegalovirus exposure and HLA in healthy donors. 60 Vbeta and 13 Jbeta primers were used in PCR. Sequencing was performed with immunoSEQ multiplex PCR; in TCRdb, only in-frame clones are kept and a portion is missing. The sample holds about 140,000 clones, 55% to 80% seen once. Sequenced: PBMCs. The receptors originated from a woman between 40 and 50 years old in good health and CMV-seronegative.

To note about this clone: At one end the junction does not follow the germline gene, possibly because of a read error. V is TRBV7-2 and J is TRBJ2-1, with 9 bases matching TRBD2. This CDR3 region has 12 residues. In germline, CDR1 is SGHTA, CDR2 FQGNSA. CDR3 in DNA: TGTGCCAGCAGACAACCGGGACTAGCTCAAATCTTC. This encodes CASRQPGLAQIF.

V gene TRBV6-6 combines with J gene TRBJ2-5; 10 positions match TRBD2. This CDR3 is 14 amino acids long. Germline V gene sequence: CDR1 MNHNY, CDR2 SVGAGI (reference sequence). The ends lost 3 bases at V and 3 bases at J; junction bases unmatched: 1. CDR3 DNA sequence: TGTGCCAGCAGTTATAGCGGGGGGAAAGAGACCCAGTACTTC. The encoded protein is CASSYSGGKETQYF.

The chain is built from TRBV9 and TRBJ2-5, with 8 bases matching TRBD1. Germline-derived CDR1 and CDR2 are SGDLS and YYNGEE. Unmatched junction bases numbered 6, after V lost 3 bases and J lost 5 bases. The CDR3 sequence is 14 residues long. The CDR3 DNA sequence: TGTGCCAGCAGCGCCTCATCAGGGGGCGAGACCCAGTACTTC. This encodes CASSASSGGETQYF.

This rearrangement joins TRBV7-9 to TRBJ1-1, with a tentative D call TRBD1 (6 bases). CDR1 and CDR2 from the germline V gene are SEHNR and FQNEAQ (reference sequence). V lost 5 bases, J lost 6 bases, and 22 bases lay in between. The CDR3 is made up of 16 amino acids. The CDR3 protein is CASSSFQGFVSAEAFF. The CDR3 DNA reads as TGTGCCAGCAGCAGTTTTCAGGGGTTCGTTTCGGCTGAAGCTTTCTTT.

V usage is TRBV5-1 and J usage is TRBJ2-2; 9 nucleotides match TRBD2. V was pared by 6 bases and J by 4 bases, with 10 bases of the junction left unmatched. Germline-derived CDR1 and CDR2 are SGHRS and YFSETQ. This CDR3 is built from 16 residues. CDR3 nucleotide sequence: TGCGCCAGCAACACCTTAGCGGGGGACCTCACCGGGGAGCTGTTTTTT. Amino acids: CASNTLAGDLTGELFF.

This sequence joins TRBV7-9 and TRBJ2-1, with 10 bases matching TRBD1. Trimming cost V 4 bases and J 3 bases; bases outside gene matches: 3. Germline lookup yields CDR1 SEHNR and CDR2 FQNEAQ (reference sequence). The CDR3 loop spans 15 amino acids. Written as DNA, the CDR3 is TGTGCCAGCAGCTCCGGGACAGGGGTCTACAATGAGCAGTTCTTC. As protein: CASSSGTGVYNEQFF.

The chain uses TRBV18 and TRBJ2-1, with D maybe TRBD1 (5 bases). CDR3 length: 13 amino acids. CDR1 and CDR2 (germline): KGHSH, LQKENI. V was cut by 2 bases and J by 5 bases, with 7 bases left in between. The DNA of the CDR3 is TGTGCCAGCTCACCAGGACACAACAATGAGCAGTTCTTC. Protein sequence: CASSPGHNNEQFF.

CDR3 in amino acids: CASSLTGGGEAFF. The CDR3 DNA sequence: TGTGCCAGCAGTTTGACAGGGGGAGGTGAAGCTTTCTTT. This rearrangement joins TRBV28 to TRBJ1-1; TRBD1 matches 9 bases. Germline values: CDR1 MDHEN, CDR2 SYDVKM. The trim removed 3 bases at V and 7 bases at J, leaving 3 bases unmatched. This CDR3 is 13 amino acids long. Full variable domain (outside the CDR3, taken from reference TRBV28 and TRBJ1-1): DVKVTQSSRYLVKRTGEKVFLECVQDMDHENMFWYRQDPGLGLRLIYFSYDVKMKEKGDIPEGYSVSREKKERFSLILESASTNQTSMYLCASSLTGGGEAFFGQGTRLTVV.

This chain links TRBV13 with TRBJ2-1, with 8 bases fitting TRBD1. With V trimmed by 4 bases and J by 8 bases, 16 bases remained unmatched. CDR1 is PRHDT and CDR2 is FYEKMQ in the germline V gene (reference sequence). This CDR3 is built from 17 residues. The CDR3 DNA reads TGTGCCAGCAGCTCCGCATTTACAGGGGGAGTGGGTGATGAGCAGTTCTTC. As protein: CASSSAFTGGVGDEQFF.

DNA for the CDR3: TGCGCCAGCAGCTTGCGAGTCGGGGGTGTGAGGGGTCGAAGTAATTCACCCCTCCACTTT. As protein: CASSLRVGGVRGRSNSPLHF. The V call is TRBV5-1, the J call TRBJ1-6; a possible D gene is TRBD1 (5 bases). This CDR3 comprises 20 residues. Trimming removed 1 base from V and 6 bases from J, with 26 bases in between. CDR1 is SGHRS and CDR2 is YFSETQ in the germline V gene.

The chain links TRBV9 to TRBJ1-3; D is unresolved. V gave up 4 bases and J gave up 0 bases, with 8 bases separating them. CDR1 SGDLS and CDR2 YYNGEE come from the germline V gene. The CDR3 has 14 amino acids. Here the CDR3 reads CASSPEGSGNTIYF. The CDR3 DNA sequence: TGTGCCAGCAGCCCCGAGGGCTCTGGAAACACCATATATTTT.

The genes are TRBV5-5 and TRBJ1-1, with D tentatively TRBD1 (5 bases). Germline assignment: CDR1 SGHKS and CDR2 YYEKEE (reference sequence). CDR3 size: 13 residues. The germline V and J ends were trimmed by 4 bases and 4 bases, with 11 bases remaining between them. In DNA, the CDR3 is TGTGCCAGCAGCCTGGGGGGGGGCACTGAAGCTTTCTTT. Residues: CASSLGGGTEAFF.

This chain connects TRBV6-5 to TRBJ1-1; the D is unclear. With 10 bases removed from V and 4 bases from J, the gap between germline ends came to 16 bases. This CDR3 has 13 residues. Germline CDR1 MNHEY, CDR2 SVGAGI. CDR3 nucleotides: TGTGCCACCCGGATAGCCCTGACCACTGAAGCTTTCTTT. As protein: CATRIALTTEAFF.

The chain recombines TRBV10-1 with TRBJ2-2, with 11 nucleotides matching TRBD2. The CDR3 length is 17 residues. The J segment lost 0 bases and the V segment lost 4 bases, leaving 4 bases of the junction unmatched. The V gene's germline CDR1 is WNHNN and CDR2 SYGVQD (reference sequence). CDR3 region: CASSGSSGGSNTGELFF. CDR3 in DNA: TGCGCCAGCAGTGGCTCTAGCGGGGGGTCGAACACCGGGGAGCTGTTTTTT.

The chain links TRBV6-5 to TRBJ1-1, with D uncertain. Trimming took off 6 bases at V and 1 base at J, with 9 bases between the two ends. This CDR3 has 13 amino acids. Germline V gene lookup returns CDR1 MNHEY and CDR2 SVGAGI. DNA for the CDR3: TGTGCCAGCAGCTACACACCGAACACTGAAGCTTTCTTT. This translates into CASSYTPNTEAFF.

The rearrangement joins TRBV4-1 to TRBJ2-5; TRBD2 might be the D (7 bases). The ends were cut back, 2 bases at V and 2 bases at J, with 18 bases in the middle. The CDR3 sequence is 17 residues long. Per the germline V gene, CDR1 is MGHRA and CDR2 is YSYEKL. This CDR3 is CASSQLTRGGRQETQYF. CDR3 DNA sequence: TGCGCCAGCAGCCAACTGACAAGGGGGGGAAGACAAGAGACCCAGTACTTC.

This clone was observed a few times. The chain has TRBV7-6 and TRBJ1-1; D unresolved. Germline values: CDR1 SGHVS, CDR2 FNYEAQ. Trimming took 3 bases from V and 1 from J, leaving 12 bases between them. This CDR3 comprises 15 residues. The CDR3 here is CASSFTVAGNTEAFF. The CDR3 region has the DNA TGTGCCAGCAGCTTTACCGTAGCGGGGAACACTGAAGCTTTCTTT.

V and J are TRBV18 and TRBJ1-6; D not resolved. The V and J ends lost 4 bases and 0 bases respectively, with 7 bases between them. The CDR3 is 15 amino acids. Germline V gene lookup returns CDR1 KGHSH and CDR2 LQKENI. CDR3 protein: CASSRESSYNSPLHF. The CDR3 DNA reads as TGTGCCAGCTCACGGGAGAGCTCCTATAATTCACCCCTCCACTTT.

This clone was detected once. This rearrangement joins TRBV28 to TRBJ2-3; possible D gene TRBD1, 5 bases. This CDR3 has 14 residues. V lost 4 bases and J 5 bases, leaving 13 bases between the germline ends. The germline CDR1 and CDR2 sequences are MDHEN and SYDVKM. Here the CDR3 reads CASSSLGQGDTQYF. CDR3 coding DNA: TGTGCCAGCAGTTCCTTAGGGCAGGGAGATACGCAGTATTTT.

The chain carries TRBV4-3 and TRBJ2-5, with 9 bases identical to TRBD1. This CDR3 is built from 14 residues. Germline V lookup: CDR1 LGHNA, CDR2 YSLEER. The J segment lost 5 bases and the V segment lost 4 bases, leaving 5 bases of the junction unmatched. The CDR3 sequence: CASSRTGVGETQYF. Written as DNA, the CDR3 is TGCGCCAGCAGCCGGACAGGGGTGGGGGAGACCCAGTACTTC.

The CDR3 sequence: CASSSGTGANLLHF. The CDR3 DNA reads TGCGCCAGCAGCTCCGGGACAGGGGCTAATCTCCTCCACTTT. The chain has TRBV5-1 and TRBJ1-6, with TRBD1 matching over 10 bases. V dropped 3 bases and J dropped 15; count of bases not matched to a gene: 9. This CDR3 is built from 14 residues. CDR1 is SGHRS and CDR2 is YFSETQ in the germline V gene.

CDR3 in amino acids: CAAGTDMNTEAFF. CDR3 bases: TGTGCCGCCGGGACAGACATGAACACTGAAGCTTTCTTT. The chain uses TRBV28 and TRBJ1-1; 7 bases match TRBD1. Germline lookup yields CDR1 MDHEN and CDR2 SYDVKM. Trimming took 11 bases from V and 0 from J; bases not matched to a gene: 6. CDR3 length: 13 residues. Full variable domain (remainder filled in from reference TRBV28 and TRBJ1-1): DVKVTQSSRYLVKRTGEKVFLECVQDMDHENMFWYRQDPGLGLRLIYFSYDVKMKEKGDIPEGYSVSREKKERFSLILESASTNQTSMYLCAAGTDMNTEAFFGQGTRLTVV.

The chain links TRBV7-3 to TRBJ2-5; D is possibly TRBD2 (6 bases). Germline lookup yields CDR1 SGHTA and CDR2 FQGTGA. There are 16 residues in the CDR3. Between the trimmed V and J ends, which lost 5 bases and 2 bases, there was a span of 18 bases. The CDR3 loop is CASSAYGGGSQETQYF. The DNA for the CDR3 is TGTGCCAGCAGCGCCTACGGTGGGGGGTCACAAGAGACCCAGTACTTC.

V and J are TRBV7-3 and TRBJ2-5; D possibly corresponds to TRBD2 (5 bases). V was clipped by 4 bases and J by 1 base, with 13 bases between them. CDR1 and CDR2 (germline): SGHTA, FQGTGA. The CDR3 loop spans 15 amino acids. Here the CDR3 DNA reads TGTGCCAGCAGCTCCCTAGGAGGCCCCCAAGAGACCCAGTACTTC. As protein: CASSSLGGPQETQYF.

The V and J genes are TRBV7-2 and TRBJ2-7, with D maybe TRBD2 (5 bases). CDR1 is SGHTA and CDR2 is FQGNSA in the germline V gene. This CDR3 spans 14 amino acids. With 1 base removed from V and 6 bases from J, the gap between germline ends came to 13 bases. The CDR3 loop is CASSLELGLGEQYF. CDR3 DNA: TGTGCCAGCAGCTTAGAACTAGGCCTCGGCGAGCAGTACTTC.

V gene TRBV9 combines with J gene TRBJ2-1, with D unclear. Per the germline V gene, CDR1 is SGDLS and CDR2 is YYNGEE. Trimming took off 0 bases at V and 7 bases at J, with 2 bases between the two ends. CDR3 length: 11 residues. The CDR3 here is CASSVANEQFF. For the CDR3, the DNA is TGTGCCAGCAGCGTAGCTAATGAGCAGTTCTTC.